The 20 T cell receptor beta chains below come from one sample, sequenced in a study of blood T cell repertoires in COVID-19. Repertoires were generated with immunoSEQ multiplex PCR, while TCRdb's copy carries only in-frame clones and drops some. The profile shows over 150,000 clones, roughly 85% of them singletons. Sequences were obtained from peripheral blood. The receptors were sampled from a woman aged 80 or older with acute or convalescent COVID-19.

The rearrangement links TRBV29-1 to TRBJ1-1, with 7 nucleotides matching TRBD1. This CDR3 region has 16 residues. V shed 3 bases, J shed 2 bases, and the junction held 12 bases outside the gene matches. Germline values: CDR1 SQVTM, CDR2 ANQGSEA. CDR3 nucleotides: TGCAGCGTTGATTCCCCCCTGGACAGGATTAACACTGAAGCTTTCTTT. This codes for CSVDSPLDRINTEAFF.

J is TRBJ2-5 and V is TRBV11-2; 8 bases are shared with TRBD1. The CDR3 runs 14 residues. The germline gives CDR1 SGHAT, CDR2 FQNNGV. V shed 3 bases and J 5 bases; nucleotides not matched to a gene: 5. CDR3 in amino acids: CASSFTGGGETQYF. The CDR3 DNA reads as TGTGCCAGCAGCTTTACAGGGGGTGGGGAGACCCAGTACTTC.

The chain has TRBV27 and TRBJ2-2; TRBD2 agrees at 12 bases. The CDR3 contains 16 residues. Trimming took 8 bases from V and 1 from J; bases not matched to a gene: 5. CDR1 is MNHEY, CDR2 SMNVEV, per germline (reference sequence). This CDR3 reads CASRLAGALNTGELFF. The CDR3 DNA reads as TGTGCCAGCCGACTAGCGGGGGCGCTGAACACCGGGGAGCTGTTTTTT.

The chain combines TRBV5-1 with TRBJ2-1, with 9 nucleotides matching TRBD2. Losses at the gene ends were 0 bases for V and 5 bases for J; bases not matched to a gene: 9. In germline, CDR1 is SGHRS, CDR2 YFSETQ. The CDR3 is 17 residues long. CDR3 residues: CASSLARGGGADNEQFF. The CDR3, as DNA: TGCGCCAGCAGCTTGGCCCGTGGCGGGGGGGCCGACAATGAGCAGTTCTTC. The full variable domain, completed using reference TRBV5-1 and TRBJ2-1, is KAGVTQTPRYLIKTRGQQVTLSCSPISGHRSVSWYQQTPGQGLQFLFEYFSETQRNKGNFPGRFSGRQFSNSRSEMNVSTLELGDSALYLCASSLARGGGADNEQFFGPGTRLTVL.

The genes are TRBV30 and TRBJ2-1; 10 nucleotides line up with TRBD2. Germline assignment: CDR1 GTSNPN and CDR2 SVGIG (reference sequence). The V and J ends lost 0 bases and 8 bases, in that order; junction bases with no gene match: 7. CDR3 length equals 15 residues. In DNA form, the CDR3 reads TGTGCCTGGAGTGTCTTAGCGGGAGGCGTCGATGAGCAGTTCTTC. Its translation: CAWSVLAGGVDEQFF.

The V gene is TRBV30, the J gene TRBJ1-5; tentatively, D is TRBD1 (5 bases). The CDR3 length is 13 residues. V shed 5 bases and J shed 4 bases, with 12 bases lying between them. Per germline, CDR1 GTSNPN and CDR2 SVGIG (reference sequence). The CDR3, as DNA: TGTGCCTGGGGGAGACGGGGGAATCAGCCCCAGCATTTT. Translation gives CAWGRRGNQPQHF.

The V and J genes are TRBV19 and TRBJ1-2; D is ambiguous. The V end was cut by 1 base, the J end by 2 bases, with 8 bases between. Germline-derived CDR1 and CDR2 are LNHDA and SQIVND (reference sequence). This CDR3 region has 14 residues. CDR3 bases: TGTGCCAGTAGTATAGGGGTACAGAACTATGGCTACACCTTC. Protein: CASSIGVQNYGYTF.

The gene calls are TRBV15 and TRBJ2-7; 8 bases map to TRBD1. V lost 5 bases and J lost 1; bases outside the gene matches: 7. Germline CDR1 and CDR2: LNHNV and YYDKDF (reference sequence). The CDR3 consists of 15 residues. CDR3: CATSVGTGASYEQYF. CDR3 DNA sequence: TGTGCCACCAGCGTTGGGACAGGCGCTTCCTACGAGCAGTACTTC.

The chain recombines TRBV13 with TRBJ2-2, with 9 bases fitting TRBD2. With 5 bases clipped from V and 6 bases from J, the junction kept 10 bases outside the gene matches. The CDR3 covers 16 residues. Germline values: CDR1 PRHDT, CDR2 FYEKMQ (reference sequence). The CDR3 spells CASSPKRSGRSGELFF. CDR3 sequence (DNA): TGTGCCAGCAGCCCCAAACGAAGCGGGAGGTCCGGGGAGCTGTTTTTT.

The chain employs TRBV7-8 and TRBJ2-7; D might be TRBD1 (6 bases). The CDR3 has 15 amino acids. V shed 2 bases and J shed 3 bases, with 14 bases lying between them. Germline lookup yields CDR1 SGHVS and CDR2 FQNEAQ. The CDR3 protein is CASSLYPTGNYEQYF. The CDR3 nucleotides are TGTGCCAGCAGCTTATACCCCACAGGGAACTACGAGCAGTACTTC.

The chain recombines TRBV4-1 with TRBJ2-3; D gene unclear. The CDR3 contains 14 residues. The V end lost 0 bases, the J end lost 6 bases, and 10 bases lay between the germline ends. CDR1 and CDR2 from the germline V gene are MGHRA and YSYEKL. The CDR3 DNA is TGCGCCAGCAGCCAAGATCCCCTCGGGGATACGCAGTATTTT. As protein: CASSQDPLGDTQYF.

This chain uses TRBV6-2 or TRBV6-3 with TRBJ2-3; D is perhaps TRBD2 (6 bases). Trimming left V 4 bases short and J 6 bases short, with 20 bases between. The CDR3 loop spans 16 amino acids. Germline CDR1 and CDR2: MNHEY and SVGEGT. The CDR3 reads CASSSPELAAGDTQYF. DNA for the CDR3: TGTGCCAGCAGTTCCCCCGAGTTAGCGGCAGGGGATACGCAGTATTTT.

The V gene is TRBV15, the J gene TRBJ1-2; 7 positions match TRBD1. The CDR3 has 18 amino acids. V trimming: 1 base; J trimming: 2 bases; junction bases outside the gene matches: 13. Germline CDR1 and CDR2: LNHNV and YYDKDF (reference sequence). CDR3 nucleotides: TGTGCCACCAGCAGAGGAGAGGGGGCCAGGGGGACGAACTATGGCTACACCTTC. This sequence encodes CATSRGEGARGTNYGYTF.

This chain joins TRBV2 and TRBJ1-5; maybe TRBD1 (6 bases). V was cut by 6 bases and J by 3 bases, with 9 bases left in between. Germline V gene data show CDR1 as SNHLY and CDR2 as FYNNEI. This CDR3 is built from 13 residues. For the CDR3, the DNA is TGTGCCAGCAGAGACAGGACCAATCAGCCCCAGCATTTT. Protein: CASRDRTNQPQHF.

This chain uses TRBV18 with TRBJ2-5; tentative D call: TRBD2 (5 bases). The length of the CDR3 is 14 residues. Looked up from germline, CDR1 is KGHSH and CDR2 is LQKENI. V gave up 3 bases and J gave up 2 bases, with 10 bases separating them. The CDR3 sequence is CASSPRGAQETQYF. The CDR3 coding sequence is TGTGCCAGCTCACCCCGGGGAGCTCAAGAGACCCAGTACTTC. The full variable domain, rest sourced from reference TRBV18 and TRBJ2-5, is NAGVMQNPRHLVRRRGQEARLRCSPMKGHSHVYWYRQLPEEGLKFMVYLQKENIIDESGMPKERFSAEFPKEGPSILRIQQVVRGDSAAYFCASSPRGAQETQYFGPGTRLLVL.

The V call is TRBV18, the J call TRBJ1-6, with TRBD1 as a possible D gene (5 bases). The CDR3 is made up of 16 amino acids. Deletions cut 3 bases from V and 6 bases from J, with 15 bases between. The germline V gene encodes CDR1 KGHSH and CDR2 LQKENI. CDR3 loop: CASSPEGQGRNSPLHF. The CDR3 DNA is TGTGCCAGCTCACCGGAAGGGCAGGGCCGTAATTCACCCCTCCACTTT.

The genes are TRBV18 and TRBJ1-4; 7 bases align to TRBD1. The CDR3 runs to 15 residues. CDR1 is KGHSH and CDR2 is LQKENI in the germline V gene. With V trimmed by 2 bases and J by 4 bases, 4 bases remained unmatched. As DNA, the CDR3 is TGTGCCAGCTCACCATGGGACAGACGTAATGAAAAACTGTTTTTT. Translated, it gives CASSPWDRRNEKLFF. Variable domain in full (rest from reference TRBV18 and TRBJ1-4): NAGVMQNPRHLVRRRGQEARLRCSPMKGHSHVYWYRQLPEEGLKFMVYLQKENIIDESGMPKERFSAEFPKEGPSILRIQQVVRGDSAAYFCASSPWDRRNEKLFFGSGTQLSVL.

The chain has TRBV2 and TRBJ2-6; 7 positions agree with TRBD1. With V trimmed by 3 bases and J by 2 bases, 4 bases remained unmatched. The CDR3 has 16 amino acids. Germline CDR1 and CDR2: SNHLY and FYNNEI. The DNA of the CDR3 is TGTGCCAGCAGTGACGGAACAGGGGCTGGGGCCAACGTCCTGACTTTC. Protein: CASSDGTGAGANVLTF.

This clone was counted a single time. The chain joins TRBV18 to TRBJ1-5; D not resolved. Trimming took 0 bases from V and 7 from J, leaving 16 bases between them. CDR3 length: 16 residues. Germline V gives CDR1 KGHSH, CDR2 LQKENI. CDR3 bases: TGTGCCAGCTCACCACCGAATCTCGGGAGAGAACAGCCCCAGCATTTT. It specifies CASSPPNLGREQPQHF.

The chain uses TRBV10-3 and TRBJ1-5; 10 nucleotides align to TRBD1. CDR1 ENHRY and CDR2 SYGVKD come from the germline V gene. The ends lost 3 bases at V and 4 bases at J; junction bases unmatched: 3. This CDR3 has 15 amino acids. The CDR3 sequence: CAISEGQGGNQPQHF. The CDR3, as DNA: TGTGCCATCAGTGAAGGACAGGGGGGGAATCAGCCCCAGCATTTT.